This T cell receptor beta chain was sequenced during a study of patients and donors after allogeneic stem cell transplantation. CDR1 is DFQATT and CDR2 is SNEGSKA in the germline V gene (reference sequence). V was clipped by 3 bases and J by 7 bases, with 13 bases between them. The CDR3 contains 13 residues. TCRdb re-called the RT-PCR reads with MiXCR, one entry per CDR3 protein. The sample lists some 160,000 distinct CDR3 sequences, 24% occurring once. The J gene is TRBJ2-1, the V gene TRBV20-1; maybe TRBD2 (6 bases). The receptor's source is a human donor who was either an allogeneic HSCT recipient or a stem cell or donor lymphocyte infusion donor (not recorded which). It is not recorded whose cells these are; they may come from a transplant donor. Sequencing was done on a sample of blood, either unsorted or a sorted T cell fraction (not recorded which). CDR3 in DNA: TGCAGTGCTAGTCAAGGCGGAGGGAATGAGCAGTTCTTC. Amino acid sequence: CSASQGGGNEQFF.